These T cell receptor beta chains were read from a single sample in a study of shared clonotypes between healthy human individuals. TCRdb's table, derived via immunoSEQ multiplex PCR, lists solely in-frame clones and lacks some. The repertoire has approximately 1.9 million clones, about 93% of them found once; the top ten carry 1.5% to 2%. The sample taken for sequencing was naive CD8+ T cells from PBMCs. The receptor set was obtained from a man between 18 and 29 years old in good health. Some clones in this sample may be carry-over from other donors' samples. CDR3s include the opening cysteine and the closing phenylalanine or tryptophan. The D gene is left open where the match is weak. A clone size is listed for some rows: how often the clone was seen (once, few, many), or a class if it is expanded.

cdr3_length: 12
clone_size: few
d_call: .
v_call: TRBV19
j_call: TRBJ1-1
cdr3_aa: CASSMAKTEAFF
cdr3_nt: TGTGCCAGTAGTATGGCCAAGACTGAAGCTTTCTTT

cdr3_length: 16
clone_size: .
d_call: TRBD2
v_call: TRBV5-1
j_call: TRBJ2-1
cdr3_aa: CASSWGLAGGGNEQFF
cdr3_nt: TGCGCCAGCAGCTGGGGACTAGCGGGAGGCGGGAATGAGCAGTTCTTC

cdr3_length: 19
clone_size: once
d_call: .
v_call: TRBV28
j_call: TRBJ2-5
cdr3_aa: CASSLIATREKFFRETQYF
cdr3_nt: TGTGCCAGCAGTTTAATAGCGACCCGAGAGAAGTTTTTTCGAGAGACCCAGTACTTC

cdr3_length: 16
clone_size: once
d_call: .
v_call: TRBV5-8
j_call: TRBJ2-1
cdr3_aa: CASSSHLTQVDNEQFF
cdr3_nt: TGTGCCAGCAGCTCACACCTAACGCAGGTGGACAATGAGCAGTTCTTC

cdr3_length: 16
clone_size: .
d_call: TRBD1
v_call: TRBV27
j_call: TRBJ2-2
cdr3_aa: CASSSWDRGRTGELFF
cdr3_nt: TGTGCCAGCAGTTCATGGGACAGGGGGCGGACCGGGGAGCTGTTTTTT

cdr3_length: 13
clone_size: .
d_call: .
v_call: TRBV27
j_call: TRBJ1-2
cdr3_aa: CASSDAGTYGYTF
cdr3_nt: TGTGCCAGCAGTGACGCAGGAACCTATGGCTACACCTTC

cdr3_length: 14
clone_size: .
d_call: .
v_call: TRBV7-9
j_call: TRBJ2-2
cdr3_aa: CASSLARNTGELFF
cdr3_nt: TGTGCCAGCAGCTTAGCCAGGAACACCGGGGAGCTGTTTTTT

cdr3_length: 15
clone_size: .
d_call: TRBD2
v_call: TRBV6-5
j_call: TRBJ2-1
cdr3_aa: CASRLLASSYNEQFF
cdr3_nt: TGTGCCAGCAGACTACTAGCGAGCTCCTACAATGAGCAGTTCTTC

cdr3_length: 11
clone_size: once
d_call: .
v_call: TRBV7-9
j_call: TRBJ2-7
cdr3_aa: CASSSLYEQYF
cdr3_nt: TGTGCCAGCAGCTCCCTATACGAGCAGTACTTC

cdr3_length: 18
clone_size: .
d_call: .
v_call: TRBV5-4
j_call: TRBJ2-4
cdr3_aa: CASSPRDEVGARKNIQYF
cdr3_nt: TGTGCCAGCAGCCCCCGGGATGAGGTCGGGGCACGCAAAAACATTCAGTACTTC

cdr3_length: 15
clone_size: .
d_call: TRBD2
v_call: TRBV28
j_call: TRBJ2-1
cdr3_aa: CATSGTSGLYNEQFF
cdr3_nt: TGTGCCACCTCAGGGACTAGCGGCTTATACAATGAGCAGTTCTTC

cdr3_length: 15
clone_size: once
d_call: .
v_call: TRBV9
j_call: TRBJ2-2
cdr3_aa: CASSVGGGATGELFF
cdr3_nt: TGTGCCAGCAGCGTAGGGGGCGGAGCCACCGGGGAGCTGTTTTTT

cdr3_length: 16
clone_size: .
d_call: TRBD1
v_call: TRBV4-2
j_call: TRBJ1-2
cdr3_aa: CASSPYQQGGNYGYTF
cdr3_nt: TGTGCCAGCAGCCCCTACCAACAGGGGGGTAACTATGGCTACACCTTC